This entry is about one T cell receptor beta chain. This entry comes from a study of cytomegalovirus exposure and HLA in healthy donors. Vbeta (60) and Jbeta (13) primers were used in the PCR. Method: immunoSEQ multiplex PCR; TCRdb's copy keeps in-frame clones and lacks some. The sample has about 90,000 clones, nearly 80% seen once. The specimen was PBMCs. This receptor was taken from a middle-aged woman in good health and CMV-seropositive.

The CDR3 region is CASSQGAWDTYEQYF. The CDR3 DNA is TGTGCCAGCAGCCAAGGGGCATGGGACACCTACGAGCAGTACTTC. The V gene is TRBV14, the J gene TRBJ2-7, with a possible D match to TRBD1 (6 bases). CDR1 and CDR2 from the germline V gene are SGHDN and FVKESK. This CDR3 comprises 15 residues. Trimming cost V 1 base and J 2 bases, with 12 bases left between them.